This TCR beta chain stems from a study of T cell repertoires in cytomegalovirus infection. General study findings and limits: Ex vivo, HLA-C-restricted CMV-specific TCR beta clonotypes prevailed over the rest of the response.

This clonotype turned up a few times. Antigen unknown. The CDR3 is made up of 14 amino acids. V gave up 2 bases and J gave up 4 bases, with 11 bases separating them. Germline V gene lookup returns CDR1 SGHDN and CDR2 FVKESK. Each CDR3 protein is one row after TCRdb ran MiXCR on the reads. This sample has about 490,000 distinct CDR3 sequences, with 15% to 20% found just once. The chain combines TRBV14 with TRBJ1-2; possible D gene TRBD1, 5 bases. Specimen: CD8+ T cells from PBMCs. This sequence originates from a human donor in good health (CMV status not recorded). Some clones in this sample may be carry-over from other donors' samples. The CDR3 here is CASSQNRRLYGYTF. CDR3 in DNA: TGTGCCAGCAGCCAAAACAGGAGACTCTATGGCTACACCTTC.